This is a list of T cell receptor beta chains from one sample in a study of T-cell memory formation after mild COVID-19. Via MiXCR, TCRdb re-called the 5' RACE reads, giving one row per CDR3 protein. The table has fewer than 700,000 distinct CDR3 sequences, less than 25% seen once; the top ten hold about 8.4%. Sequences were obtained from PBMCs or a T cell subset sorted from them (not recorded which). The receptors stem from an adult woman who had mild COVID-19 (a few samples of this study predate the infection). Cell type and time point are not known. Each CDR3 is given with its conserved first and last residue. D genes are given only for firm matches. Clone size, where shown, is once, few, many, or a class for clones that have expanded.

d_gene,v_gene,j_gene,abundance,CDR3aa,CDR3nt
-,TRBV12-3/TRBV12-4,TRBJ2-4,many,CASSFRVQNIQYF,TGTGCCAGCAGTTTCAGAGTGCAGAACATTCAGTACTTC
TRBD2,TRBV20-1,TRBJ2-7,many,CSARTPGTSGRAPYEQYF,TGCAGTGCTAGAACCCCCGGGACTAGCGGGAGGGCCCCCTACGAGCAGTACTTC
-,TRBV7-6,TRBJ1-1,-,CASSLIPAGSTEAFF,TGTGCCAGCAGCTTAATCCCCGCAGGCTCCACTGAAGCTTTCTTT
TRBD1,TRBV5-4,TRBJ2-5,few,CASSTTGGRETQYF,TGTGCCAGCAGCACGACAGGGGGGCGGGAGACCCAGTACTTC
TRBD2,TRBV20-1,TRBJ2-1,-,CSAPGLAGTYSYNEQFF,TGCAGTGCACCAGGACTAGCGGGTACTTACTCCTACAATGAGCAGTTCTTC
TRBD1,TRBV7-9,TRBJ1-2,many,CASSLPGQGNYGYTF,TGTGCCAGCAGCTTGCCGGGACAGGGGAACTATGGCTACACCTTC
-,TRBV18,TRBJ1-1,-,CASSRQSEAFF,TGTGCCAGCTCACGGCAAAGTGAAGCTTTCTTT
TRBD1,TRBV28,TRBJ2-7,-,CASRLADRASHEQYF,TGTGCCAGCAGACTGGCCGACAGGGCGTCTCACGAGCAGTACTTC
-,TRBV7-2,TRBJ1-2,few,CASSPREGNSPSF,TGTGCCAGCAGCCCGCGAGAGGGGAACAGTCCCAGCTTC
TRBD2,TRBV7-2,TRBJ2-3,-,CASSHRTSGRTDTQYF,TGTGCCAGCAGCCACCGGACTAGCGGGAGAACAGATACGCAGTATTTT
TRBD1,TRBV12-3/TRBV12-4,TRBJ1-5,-,CASSQDRGVDQPQHF,TGTGCCAGCAGTCAGGACAGGGGAGTCGATCAGCCCCAGCATTTT
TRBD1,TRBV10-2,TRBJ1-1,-,CATRQGSTEAFF,TGCGCCACCCGACAGGGATCAACTGAAGCTTTCTTT
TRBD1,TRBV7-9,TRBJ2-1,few,CASRPGQGPNEQFF,TGTGCCAGCCGCCCGGGACAGGGGCCCAATGAGCAGTTCTTC
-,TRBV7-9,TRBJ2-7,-,CASSLADYRKRSYEQYF,TGTGCCAGCAGCTTAGCGGACTACAGGAAGAGGTCCTACGAGCAGTACTTC
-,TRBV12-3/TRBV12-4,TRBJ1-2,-,CASSYRALVSGYTF,TGTGCCAGCAGTTACAGGGCCCTAGTAAGTGGCTACACCTTC
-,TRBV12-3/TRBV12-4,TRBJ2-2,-,CASSLGLFGSLTGELFF,TGTGCCAGCAGTTTAGGACTCTTCGGCAGCCTCACCGGGGAGCTGTTTTTT
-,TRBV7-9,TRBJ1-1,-,CASSLSTANTEAFF,TGTGCCAGCAGCTTAAGTACGGCTAACACTGAAGCTTTCTTT
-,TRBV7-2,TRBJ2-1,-,CASSLAIHRTDDPGKFF,TGTGCCAGCAGCTTAGCGATCCACAGGACAGACGATCCGGGGAAGTTCTTC
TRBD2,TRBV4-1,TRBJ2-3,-,CASSQWGSGDTQYF,TGCGCCAGCAGCCAATGGGGTAGCGGGGATACGCAGTATTTT
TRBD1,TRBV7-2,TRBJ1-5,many,CASSLNRGMGQPQHF,TGTGCCAGCAGCTTAAACAGGGGGATGGGTCAGCCCCAGCATTTT
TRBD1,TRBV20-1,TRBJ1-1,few,CSGLGTAEAFF,TGCAGTGGACTGGGGACAGCTGAAGCTTTCTTT
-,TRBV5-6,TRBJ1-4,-,CASRLGLSTNEKLFF,TGTGCCAGCAGACTGGGACTTTCAACTAATGAAAAACTGTTTTTT
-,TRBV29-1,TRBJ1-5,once,CSVVTGSNQPQHF,TGCAGCGTTGTGACAGGAAGCAATCAGCCCCAGCATTTT
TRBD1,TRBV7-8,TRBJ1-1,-,CASSPGGGGGTEAFF,TGTGCCAGCAGCCCAGGTGGAGGGGGCGGCACTGAAGCTTTCTTT
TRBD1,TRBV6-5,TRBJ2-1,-,CASRERDSALRGQFF,TGTGCCAGCAGAGAACGGGACAGTGCCTTACGGGGGCAGTTCTTC
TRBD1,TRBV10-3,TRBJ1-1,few,CAISDRVTEAFF,TGTGCCATCAGCGACAGGGTCACTGAAGCTTTCTTT
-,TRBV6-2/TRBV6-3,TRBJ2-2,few,CASSYVLGLRVDTGELFF,TGTGCCAGCAGTTACGTCCTGGGACTTAGGGTCGACACCGGGGAGCTGTTTTTT
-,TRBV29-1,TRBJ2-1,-,CSGTTGFGNEQFF,TGCAGCGGGACCACAGGGTTCGGAAATGAGCAGTTCTTC
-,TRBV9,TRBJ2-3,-,CASSSEGGRAHTQYF,TGTGCCAGCAGCTCCGAGGGGGGACGCGCACATACGCAGTATTTT
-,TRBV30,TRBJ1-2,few,CAWIEKSYGYTF,TGTGCCTGGATAGAAAAGAGCTATGGCTACACCTTC
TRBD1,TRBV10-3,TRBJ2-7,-,CAINPGQAAYEQYF,TGTGCCATCAATCCGGGACAGGCCGCCTACGAGCAGTACTTC